This T cell receptor (beta chain) was captured in a study of blood T cell repertoires in COVID-19. Looking at the study overall: The United States, Italy and Spain supplied acute and convalescent COVID-19 samples.

Method: immunoSEQ multiplex PCR; TCRdb's copy keeps in-frame clones and lacks some. The top ten clones hold about 4.6% of a sample with around 270,000 clones, roughly 91% of them seen once. The germline V gene encodes CDR1 MNHEY and CDR2 SVGEGT. The CDR3 runs 16 residues. V lost 4 bases and J 6 bases, leaving 19 bases between the germline ends. The TCR sequence derives from a man aged 35 to 55 with acute or convalescent COVID-19. The rearrangement joins TRBV6-2 or TRBV6-3 to TRBJ1-5; tentative D call: TRBD1 (5 bases). Material: peripheral blood. The CDR3 loop reads CASSSRRTGSIQPQHF. CDR3 coding DNA: TGTGCCAGCAGTTCTCGGAGAACAGGTTCGATTCAGCCCCAGCATTTT.